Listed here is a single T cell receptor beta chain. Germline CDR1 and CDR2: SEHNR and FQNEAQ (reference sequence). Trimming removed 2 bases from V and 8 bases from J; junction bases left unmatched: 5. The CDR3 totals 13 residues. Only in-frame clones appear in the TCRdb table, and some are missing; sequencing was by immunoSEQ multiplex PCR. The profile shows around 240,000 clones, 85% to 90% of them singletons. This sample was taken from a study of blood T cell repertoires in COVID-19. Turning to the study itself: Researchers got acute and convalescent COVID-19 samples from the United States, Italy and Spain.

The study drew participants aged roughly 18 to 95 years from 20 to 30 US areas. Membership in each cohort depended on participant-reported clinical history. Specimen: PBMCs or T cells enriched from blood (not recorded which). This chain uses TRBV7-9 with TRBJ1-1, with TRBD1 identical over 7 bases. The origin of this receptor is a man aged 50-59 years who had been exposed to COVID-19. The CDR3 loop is CASSLSNRGEAFF. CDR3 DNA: TGTGCCAGCAGCTTAAGTAACAGGGGAGAAGCTTTCTTT.